Below are 4 T cell receptor beta chains sequenced from a single sample in a study of human T cells and chemical hapten exposure. Via MiXCR, TCRdb re-called the 5' RACE reads, giving one row per CDR3 protein. The table has 110,000 or so distinct CDR3 sequences, around 20% seen once. Unseparated into fractions, whole blood served as the source from which total RNA was extracted. The receptors derive from a human donor in good health.

This clonotype has a handful of counts. This chain connects TRBV27 to TRBJ1-1; 7 nucleotides line up with TRBD1. From germline, CDR1 is MNHEY and CDR2 SMNVEV (reference sequence). CDR3 length: 14 amino acids. Trimming at V came to 4 bases and at J to 6 bases, leaving 8 bases not matched to a gene. The CDR3 bases are TGTGCCAGCAGTTCACAGGGGTGGTCCCCTGAAGCTTTCTTT. Its protein is CASSSQGWSPEAFF.

Only a few counts were recorded for this clonotype. The chain employs TRBV4-2 and TRBJ1-1, with 7 positions matching TRBD1. This CDR3 has 16 amino acids. Germline CDR1 and CDR2: LGHNA and YNFKEQ. Losses at the gene ends were 5 bases for V and 0 bases for J; bases not matched to a gene: 9. The CDR3 here is CASSGRQGSMNTEAFF. The CDR3, as DNA: TGTGCCAGCAGCGGTCGACAGGGTTCCATGAACACTGAAGCTTTCTTT.

This clonotype was picked up a small number of times. J is TRBJ1-5 and V is TRBV24-1; 9 positions match TRBD1. The CDR3 totals 16 residues. CDR1 is KGHDR, CDR2 SFDVKD, per germline. Trimming cost V 4 bases and J 4 bases; bases outside gene matches: 7. The CDR3, as DNA: TGTGCCACCAGTGACGAGACAGGGGGGGAGAATCAGCCCCAGCATTTT. It translates to CATSDETGGENQPQHF.

The CDR3 DNA sequence: TGTGCCAGTGGGCCTGACAGGGCGGGATCGGGCACTGAAGCTTTCTTT. Translating gives CASGPDRAGSGTEAFF. This sequence joins TRBV27 and TRBJ1-1; 7 positions agree with TRBD1. From germline, CDR1 is MNHEY and CDR2 SMNVEV (reference sequence). This CDR3 has 16 residues. The V gene end was trimmed by 9 bases and the J gene end by 4 bases; junction bases not matched to a gene: 17.